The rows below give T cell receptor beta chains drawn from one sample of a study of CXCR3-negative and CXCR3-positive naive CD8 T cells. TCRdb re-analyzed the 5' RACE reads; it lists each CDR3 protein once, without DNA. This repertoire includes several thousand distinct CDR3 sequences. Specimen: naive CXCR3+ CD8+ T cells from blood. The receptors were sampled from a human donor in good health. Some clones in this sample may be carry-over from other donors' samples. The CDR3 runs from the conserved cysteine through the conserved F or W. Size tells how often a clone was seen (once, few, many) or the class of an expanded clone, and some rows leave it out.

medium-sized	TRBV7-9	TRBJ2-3	CASSTEGTVSTDTQYF
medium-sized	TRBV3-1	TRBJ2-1	CASSQAGSPNEQFF
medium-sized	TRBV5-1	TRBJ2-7	CASSSYSRLGTYEQYF
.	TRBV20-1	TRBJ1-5	CSARVAGTGNGQPQHF
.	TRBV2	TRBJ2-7	CASTGDDRYEQYF
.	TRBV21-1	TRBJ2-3	CASSKGTGAYF
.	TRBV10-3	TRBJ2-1	CAISDPTRGQSSYNEQFF
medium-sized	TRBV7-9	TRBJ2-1	CASSSEREGPRFF
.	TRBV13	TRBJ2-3	CASSERGTDTQYF
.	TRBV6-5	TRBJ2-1	CASSPLRLSSYNEQFF
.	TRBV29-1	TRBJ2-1	CSAGTANNEQFF
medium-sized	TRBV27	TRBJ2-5	CASSSPGTGQETQYF
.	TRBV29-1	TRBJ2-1	CSVEGSSSGPSYNEQFF
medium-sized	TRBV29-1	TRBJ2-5	CSVESWIPGLAGETQYF
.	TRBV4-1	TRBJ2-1	CASSQADWNEQFF
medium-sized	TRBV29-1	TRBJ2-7	CSVEDGQRGEQYF
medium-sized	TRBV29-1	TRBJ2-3	CSVALAGGGTDTQYF
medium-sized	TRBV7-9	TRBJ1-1	CASSSREGWDTEAFF
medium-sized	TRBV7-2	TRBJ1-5	CASSSGQGYQPQHF
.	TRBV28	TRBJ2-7	CASSLGGEQYF
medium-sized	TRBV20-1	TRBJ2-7	CSAPVREVYEQYF
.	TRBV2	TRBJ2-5	CASSDWTGGQETQYF
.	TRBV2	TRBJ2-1	CASSPGYNEQFF
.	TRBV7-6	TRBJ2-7	CASSLHDRGDYEQYF